This T cell receptor beta chain appears in the sequencing data of a study of shared clonotypes between healthy human individuals. As for the study in general: CD4 naive and memory got three plates each, CD8 naive two, CD8 memory one. Notes on the study in general: Rarefaction indicated that sorted-subset sequencing remained incomplete although depth was large.

Clones were read by immunoSEQ multiplex PCR, and TCRdb kept only the in-frame ones, dropping some. The data show about 2.3 million clones, less than 95% seen once. The CDR3 is made up of 13 amino acids. Trimming removed 4 bases at V and 2 bases at J, with 8 bases between. Germline CDR1 reads MGHDK; CDR2 reads SYGVNS. A single count supports this clone. Antigen unknown. Sequencing was performed on naive CD4+ T cells from PBMCs. Subset specified: CD45RA+ positively selected. The TCR was taken from a man aged 18 to 30 in good health. Some clones in this sample may be carry-over from other donors' samples. The chain links TRBV25-1 to TRBJ2-5; TRBD2 is a possible D gene (6 bases). The CDR3 nucleotides are TGTGCCAGCAGTGGAGCGGGTCAAGAGACCCAGTACTTC. Translating gives CASSGAGQETQYF.